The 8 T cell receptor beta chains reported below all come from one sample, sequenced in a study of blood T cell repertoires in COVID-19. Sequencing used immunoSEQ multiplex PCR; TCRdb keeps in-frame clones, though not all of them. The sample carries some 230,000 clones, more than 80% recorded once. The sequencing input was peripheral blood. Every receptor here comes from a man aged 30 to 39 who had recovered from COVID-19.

Here the CDR3 reads CASSPPLLANTGELFF. CDR3 coding DNA: TGTGCCAGCTCACCACCGTTACTAGCTAACACCGGGGAGCTGTTTTTT. The J gene is TRBJ2-2, the V gene TRBV18; D is possibly TRBD2 (6 bases). CDR1 KGHSH and CDR2 LQKENI come from the germline V gene. This CDR3 has 16 amino acids. With 0 bases removed from V and 2 bases from J, the gap between germline ends came to 10 bases. The full variable domain, in which reference TRBV18 and TRBJ2-2 provide the parts outside the CDR3, is NAGVMQNPRHLVRRRGQEARLRCSPMKGHSHVYWYRQLPEEGLKFMVYLQKENIIDESGMPKERFSAEFPKEGPSILRIQQVVRGDSAAYFCASSPPLLANTGELFFGEGSRLTVL.

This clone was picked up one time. CDR3 protein: CASSSPLWGRLYGYTF. In nucleotides, the CDR3 is TGTGCCAGCAGCTCTCCCCTTTGGGGGCGCCTCTATGGCTACACCTTC. This sequence joins TRBV6-6 and TRBJ1-2; possibly TRBD1 for D (6 bases). CDR3 length: 16 residues. V was cut by 6 bases and J by 4 bases, with 21 bases left in between. CDR1 is MNHNY, CDR2 SVGAGI, per germline (reference sequence).

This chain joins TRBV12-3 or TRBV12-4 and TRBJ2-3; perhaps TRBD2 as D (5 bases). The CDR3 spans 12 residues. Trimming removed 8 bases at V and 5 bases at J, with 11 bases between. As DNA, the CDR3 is TGTGCCAGCCTACGGGGAAGAGATACGCAGTATTTT. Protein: CASLRGRDTQYF.

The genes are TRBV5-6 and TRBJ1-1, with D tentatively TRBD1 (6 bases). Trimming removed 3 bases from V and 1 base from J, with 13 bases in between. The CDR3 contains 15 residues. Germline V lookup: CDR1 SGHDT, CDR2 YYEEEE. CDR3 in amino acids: CASSSEPRGNTEAFF. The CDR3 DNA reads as TGTGCCAGCAGCTCCGAGCCCAGGGGGAACACTGAAGCTTTCTTT.

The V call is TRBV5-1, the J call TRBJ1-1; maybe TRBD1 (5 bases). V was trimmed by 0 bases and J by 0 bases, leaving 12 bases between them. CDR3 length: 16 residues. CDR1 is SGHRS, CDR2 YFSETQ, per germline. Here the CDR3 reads CASSLGLRAVNTEAFF. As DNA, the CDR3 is TGCGCCAGCAGCTTGGGGCTCAGGGCGGTGAACACTGAAGCTTTCTTT.

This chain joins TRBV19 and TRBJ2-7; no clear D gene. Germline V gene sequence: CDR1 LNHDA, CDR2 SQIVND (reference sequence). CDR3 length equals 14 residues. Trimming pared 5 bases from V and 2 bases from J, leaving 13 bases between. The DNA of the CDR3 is TGTGCCAGTAGTCCCCCGGCGGCGACCTACGAGCAGTACTTC. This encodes CASSPPAATYEQYF.

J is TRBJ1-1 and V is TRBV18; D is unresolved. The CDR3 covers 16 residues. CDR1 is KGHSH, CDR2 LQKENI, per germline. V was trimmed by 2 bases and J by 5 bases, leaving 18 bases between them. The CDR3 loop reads CASSPAGPGVGTEAFF. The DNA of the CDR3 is TGTGCCAGCTCACCAGCAGGCCCGGGAGTGGGAACTGAAGCTTTCTTT. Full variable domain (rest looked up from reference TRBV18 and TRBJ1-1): NAGVMQNPRHLVRRRGQEARLRCSPMKGHSHVYWYRQLPEEGLKFMVYLQKENIIDESGMPKERFSAEFPKEGPSILRIQQVVRGDSAAYFCASSPAGPGVGTEAFFGQGTRLTVV.

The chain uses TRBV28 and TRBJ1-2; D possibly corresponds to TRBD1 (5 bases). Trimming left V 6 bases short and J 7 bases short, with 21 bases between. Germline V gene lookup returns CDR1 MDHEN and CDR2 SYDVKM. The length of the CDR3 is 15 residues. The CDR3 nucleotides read TGTGCCAGCAGCCCCACGGGAGGCAGGGAATCTGGCTACACCTTC. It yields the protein CASSPTGGRESGYTF.